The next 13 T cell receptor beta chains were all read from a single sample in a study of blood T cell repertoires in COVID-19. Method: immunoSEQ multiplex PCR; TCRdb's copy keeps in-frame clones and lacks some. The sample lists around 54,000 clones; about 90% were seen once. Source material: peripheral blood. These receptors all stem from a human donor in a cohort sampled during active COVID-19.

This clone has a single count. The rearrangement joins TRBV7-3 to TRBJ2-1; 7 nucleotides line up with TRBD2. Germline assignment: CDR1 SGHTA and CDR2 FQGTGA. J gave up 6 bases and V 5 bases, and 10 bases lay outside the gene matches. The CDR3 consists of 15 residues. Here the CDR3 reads CASSPRGLDGNEQFF. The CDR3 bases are TGTGCCAGCAGCCCCCGTGGACTAGACGGCAATGAGCAGTTCTTC.

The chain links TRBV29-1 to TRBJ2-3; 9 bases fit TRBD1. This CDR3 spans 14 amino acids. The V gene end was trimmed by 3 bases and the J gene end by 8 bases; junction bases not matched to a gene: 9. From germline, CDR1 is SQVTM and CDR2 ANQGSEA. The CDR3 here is CSVDLGTGIPTQYF. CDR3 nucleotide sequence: TGCAGCGTTGATTTAGGGACAGGGATACCTACGCAGTATTTT.

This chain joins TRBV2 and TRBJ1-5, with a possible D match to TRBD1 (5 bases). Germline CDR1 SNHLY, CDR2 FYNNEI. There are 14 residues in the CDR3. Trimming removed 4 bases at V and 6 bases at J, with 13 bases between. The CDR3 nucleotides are TGTGCCAGCAGTGGTAGAGGGACTTTTCAGCCCCAGCATTTT. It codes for CASSGRGTFQPQHF.

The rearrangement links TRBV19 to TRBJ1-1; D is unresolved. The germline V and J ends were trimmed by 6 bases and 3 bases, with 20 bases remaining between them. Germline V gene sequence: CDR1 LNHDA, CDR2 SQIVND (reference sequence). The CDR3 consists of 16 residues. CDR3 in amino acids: CASSRGKVYADTEAFF. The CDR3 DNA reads TGTGCCAGTAGCCGGGGTAAGGTCTACGCGGACACTGAAGCTTTCTTT.

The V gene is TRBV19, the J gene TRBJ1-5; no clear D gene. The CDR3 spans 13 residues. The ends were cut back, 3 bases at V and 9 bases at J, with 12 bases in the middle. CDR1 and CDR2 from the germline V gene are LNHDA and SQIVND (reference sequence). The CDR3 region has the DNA TGTGCCAGTAGTATGGGAGCGTATCGGCCCCAGCATTTT. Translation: CASSMGAYRPQHF. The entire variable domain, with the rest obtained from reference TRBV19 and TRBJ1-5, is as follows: DGGITQSPKYLFRKEGQNVTLSCEQNLNHDAMYWYRQDPGQGLRLIYYSQIVNDFQKGDIAEGYSVSREKKESFPLTVTSAQKNPTAFYLCASSMGAYRPQHFGDGTRLSIL.

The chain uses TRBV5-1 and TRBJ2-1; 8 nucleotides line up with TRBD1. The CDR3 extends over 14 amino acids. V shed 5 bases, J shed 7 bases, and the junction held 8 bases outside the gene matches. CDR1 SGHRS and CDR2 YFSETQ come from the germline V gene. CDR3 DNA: TGCGCCAGCAGTACGAACAGGGGGACGAATGAGCAGTTCTTC. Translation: CASSTNRGTNEQFF.

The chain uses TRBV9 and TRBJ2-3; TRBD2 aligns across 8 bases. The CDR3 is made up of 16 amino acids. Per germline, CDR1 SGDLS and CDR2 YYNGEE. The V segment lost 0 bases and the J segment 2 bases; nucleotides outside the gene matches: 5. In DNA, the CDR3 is TGTGCCAGCAGCGTAGGACTAGCGTACTCCACAGATACGCAGTATTTT. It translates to CASSVGLAYSTDTQYF.

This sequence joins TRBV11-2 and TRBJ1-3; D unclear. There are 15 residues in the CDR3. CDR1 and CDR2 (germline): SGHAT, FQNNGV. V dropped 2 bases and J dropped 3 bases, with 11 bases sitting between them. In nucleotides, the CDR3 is TGTGCCAGCAGCTTAATAACCGGGGTTGGAAACACCATATATTTT. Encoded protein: CASSLITGVGNTIYF.

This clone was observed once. The CDR3 region is CASSQESIQVQSPLHF. The CDR3 DNA reads TGCGCCAGCAGCCAAGAATCCATCCAGGTCCAGTCACCCCTCCACTTT. The chain combines TRBV4-1 with TRBJ1-6, with D unclear. The V gene's germline CDR1 is MGHRA and CDR2 YSYEKL. Trimming left V 0 bases short and J 10 bases short, with 16 bases between. The CDR3 is 16 amino acids.

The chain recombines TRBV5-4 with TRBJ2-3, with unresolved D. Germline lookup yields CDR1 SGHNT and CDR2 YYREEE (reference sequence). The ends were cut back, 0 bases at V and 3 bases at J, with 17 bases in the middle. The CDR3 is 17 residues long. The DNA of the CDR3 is TGTGCCAGCAGCTTGGACCAACGTGTTTCCGGGACAGATACGCAGTATTTT. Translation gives CASSLDQRVSGTDTQYF.

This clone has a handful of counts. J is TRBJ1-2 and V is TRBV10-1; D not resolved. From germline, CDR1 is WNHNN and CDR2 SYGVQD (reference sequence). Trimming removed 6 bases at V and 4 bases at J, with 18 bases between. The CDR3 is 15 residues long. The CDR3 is CASSRDKVCRYGYTF. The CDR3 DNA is TGCGCCAGCAGCCGAGACAAAGTGTGTCGCTATGGCTACACCTTC.

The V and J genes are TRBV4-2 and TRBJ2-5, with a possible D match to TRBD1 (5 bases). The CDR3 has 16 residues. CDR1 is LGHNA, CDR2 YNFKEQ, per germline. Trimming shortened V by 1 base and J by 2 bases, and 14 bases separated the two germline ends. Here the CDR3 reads CASSQGSQGLQETQYF. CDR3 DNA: TGTGCCAGCAGCCAAGGGAGCCAGGGCTTACAAGAGACCCAGTACTTC.

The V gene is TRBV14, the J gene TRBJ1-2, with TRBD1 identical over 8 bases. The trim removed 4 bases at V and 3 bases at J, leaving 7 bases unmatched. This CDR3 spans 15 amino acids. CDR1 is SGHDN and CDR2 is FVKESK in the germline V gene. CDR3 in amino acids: CASSPGGGYHYGYTF. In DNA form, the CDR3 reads TGTGCCAGCAGCCCAGGGGGCGGATATCACTATGGCTACACCTTC.